These 6 T cell receptor beta chains were sequenced from one sample in a study of post-analysis software for immune sequencing data. Study-wide results and caveats: The five TRBV segments detected at higher frequency in patients than in controls included TRBV5-6, TRBV5-1 and TRBV20-1.

Their antigen targets remain unknown. Tagging with unique molecular identifiers was a feature of the TCR beta cDNA libraries. Each CDR3 protein gets one entry after TCRdb re-called the PCR reads with MiXCR. The top ten clones hold around 8% of a sample with 430,000 or so distinct CDR3 sequences, 39% of them seen once. Sequenced input: blood. Source of these receptors: a girl aged 2 to 9 with multiple sclerosis.

There are a few counts of this clonotype. V is TRBV5-6 and J is TRBJ1-1; D gene uncertain. CDR3 length: 14 residues. Germline CDR1 reads SGHDT; CDR2 reads YYEEEE. Trimming cost V 4 bases and J 1 base, with 11 bases left between them. CDR3 loop: CASSVDPGNTEAFF. The CDR3 coding sequence is TGTGCCAGCAGCGTGGACCCGGGGAACACTGAAGCTTTCTTT.

V is TRBV28 and J is TRBJ1-1, with a tentative D call TRBD1 (5 bases). CDR1 is MDHEN and CDR2 is SYDVKM in the germline V gene. Trimming took off 7 bases at V and 2 bases at J, with 14 bases between the two ends. This CDR3 has 14 amino acids. Here the CDR3 reads CASIFRQSNTEAFF. In nucleotides, the CDR3 is TGTGCCAGCATCTTTAGACAGTCAAACACTGAAGCTTTCTTT.

This clonotype was detected only a few times. The rearrangement joins TRBV29-1 to TRBJ2-1, with D unclear. CDR3 length equals 15 residues. Trimming removed 4 bases at V and 3 bases at J, with 16 bases between. Germline V CDR1 and CDR2: SQVTM, ANQGSEA. The CDR3 loop is CSVVLARHLYNEQFF. The CDR3 coding sequence is TGCAGCGTTGTTCTCGCTCGGCACCTCTACAATGAGCAGTTCTTC.

This clonotype has a handful of counts. The rearrangement joins TRBV20-1 to TRBJ2-7; 7 bases align to TRBD2. The CDR3 length is 13 residues. V lost 6 bases to trimming and J lost 0 bases; unmatched junction nucleotides: 5. CDR1 and CDR2 (germline): DFQATT, SNEGSKA (reference sequence). CDR3 sequence: CSAVPSGSYEQYF. DNA for the CDR3: TGCAGTGCGGTACCTAGCGGCTCCTACGAGCAGTACTTC.

J is TRBJ2-1 and V is TRBV7-3; 10 nucleotides agree with TRBD1. V trimming: 1 base; J trimming: 5 bases; junction bases outside the gene matches: 5. The V gene's germline CDR1 is SGHTA and CDR2 FQGTGA. CDR3 length equals 16 residues. CDR3 loop: CASSLRGQGSHNEQFF. In nucleotides, the CDR3 is TGTGCCAGCAGCTTAAGGGGACAGGGGAGCCACAATGAGCAGTTCTTC.

The chain links TRBV6-5 to TRBJ2-3; D not certain. V shed 6 bases and J shed 8 bases, with 15 bases lying between them. CDR1 and CDR2 (germline): MNHEY, SVGAGI. This CDR3 spans 13 amino acids. CDR3 DNA sequence: TGTGCCAGCAGCCCGGACCCAGCAGTTACGCAGTATTTT. This encodes CASSPDPAVTQYF.